This T cell receptor beta chain was identified during a study of Ad26.COV2.S vaccination and SARS-CoV-2 variants. Treatment: some 20 received Ad26.COV2.S at low or high dose, single or two shots; about 5 received placebo; per-sample allocation not given. Repertoires come from day 63 after the first vaccine or placebo injection. Whoever gave the sample was an adult aged 18-55 years in Boston. Germline loops: CDR1 SGHTA, CDR2 FQGNSA. This CDR3 is built from 14 residues. Losses at the gene ends were 7 bases for V and 1 base for J; bases not matched to a gene: 6. This table comes from immunoSEQ multiplex PCR, and its TCRdb copy is limited to in-frame clones, with some not included. The sample lists some 290,000 clones, around 84% occurring once.

The clonotype originates from a person between 18 and 60 years old who received the Ad26.COV2.S COVID-19 vaccine or a placebo. The sequenced sample was peripheral blood, obtained in a trial of Ad26.COV2.S vaccine versus placebo. This rearrangement joins TRBV7-2 to TRBJ1-2; TRBD1 aligns across 7 bases. The CDR3 spells CASTPYRGNYGYTF. CDR3 DNA sequence: TGTGCCAGCACCCCCTACAGGGGTAACTATGGCTACACCTTC.